This TCR beta chain was recovered during a study of regulatory T cells in long-lasting Graves disease. Study summary: To qualify as persistent, Graves' disease required over 5 years of antithyroid drugs with positive TSH receptor antibodies.

Regarding time point: persistent/refractory GD, antithyroid drugs over 5 years with positive TRAb. PBMCs provided the RNA from which the TCR library was made. The authors drew patients from an endocrinology department in Xi'an, China. A roughly 8.7-milliliter sample of peripheral blood was drawn into EDTA tubes. Arm-PCR of CDR3 regions with iRepertoire HTBI primers generated TCR beta libraries. TCRdb redid the calling of the multiplex PCR reads with MiXCR, one entry per CDR3 protein. The data show about 400,000 distinct CDR3 sequences, roughly 20% seen once. This clonotype was picked up a small number of times. The receptor was derived from a female donor with Graves disease. Sequences were derived from peripheral blood mononuclear cells (PBMCs), sampled when the disease was refractory, from a patient treated with antithyroid drugs.

The CDR3 is CASSLGGRGAQPQHF. The DNA of the CDR3 is TGTGCCAGCAGCCTTGGGGGCAGGGGTGCTCAGCCCCAGCATTTT. The V gene is TRBV7-2, the J gene TRBJ1-5; D may be TRBD1 (6 bases). Germline CDR1 reads SGHTA; CDR2 reads FQGNSA. V was cut by 5 bases and J by 6 bases, with 17 bases left in between. The CDR3 consists of 15 residues.